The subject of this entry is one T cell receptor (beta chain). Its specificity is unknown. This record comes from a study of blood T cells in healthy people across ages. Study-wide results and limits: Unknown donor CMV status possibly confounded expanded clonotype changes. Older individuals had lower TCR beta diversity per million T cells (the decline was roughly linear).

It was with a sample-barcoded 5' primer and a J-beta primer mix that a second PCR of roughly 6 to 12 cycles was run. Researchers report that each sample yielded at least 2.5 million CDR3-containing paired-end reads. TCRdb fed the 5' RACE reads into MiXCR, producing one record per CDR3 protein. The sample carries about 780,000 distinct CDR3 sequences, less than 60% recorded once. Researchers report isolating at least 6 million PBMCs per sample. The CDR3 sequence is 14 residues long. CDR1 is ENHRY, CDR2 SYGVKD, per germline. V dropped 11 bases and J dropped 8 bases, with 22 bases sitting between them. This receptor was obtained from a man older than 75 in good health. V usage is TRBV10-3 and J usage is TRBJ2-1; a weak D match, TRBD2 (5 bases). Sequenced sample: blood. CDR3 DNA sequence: TGTGCCGTCAAGGGCCCTAGCACGGGTGATGAGCAGTTCTTC. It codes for CAVKGPSTGDEQFF.